A single sample is the source of the 27 T cell receptor beta chains below, sequenced in a study of blood T cells in healthy people across ages. It was with a sample-barcoded 5' primer and a J-beta primer mix that a second PCR of about 7 to 12 cycles was run. TCRdb itself ran the 5' RACE reads through MiXCR, one entry per CDR3 protein. This table has hundreds of thousands of distinct CDR3 sequences, 58% appearing once. Sequenced material: blood. The receptors shown here come from a man aged 30 to 39 in good health.

The chain links TRBV20-1 to TRBJ2-5; 13 bases line up with TRBD2. The end of the DNA aligns better with TRBJ2-7, so the J call may be wrong. The CDR3 length is 16 residues. The germline CDR1 and CDR2 sequences are DFQATT and SNEGSKA (reference sequence). The CDR3 coding sequence is TGCAGTGCTAGAGGGGCTACTAGCGGGGGGGTCAACGAGCAGTACTTC. Protein sequence: CSARGATSGGVNEQYF.

The rearrangement joins TRBV7-2 to TRBJ2-5; D gene uncertain. Germline loops: CDR1 SGHTA, CDR2 FQGNSA. CDR3 length: 12 amino acids. Deletions cut 3 bases from V and 5 bases from J, with 7 bases between. The CDR3 loop reads CASSFTVETQYF. In DNA form, the CDR3 reads TGTGCCAGCAGCTTCACGGTGGAGACCCAGTACTTC.

The table lists this clonotype with a count of one. One end of the junction fails to match germline, which may point to a read error. V is TRBV29-1 and J is TRBJ2-3; 7 nucleotides align to TRBD2. This CDR3 region has 15 residues. Germline CDR1 and CDR2: SQVTM and ANQGSEA. CDR3 sequence: CGVATLADGGDTQYF. CDR3 sequence (DNA): TGCGGCGTTGCCACCCTAGCGGATGGGGGGGATACGCAGTATTTT.

The chain carries TRBV7-3 and TRBJ2-1, with a weak D call TRBD1 (6 bases). V was cut by 2 bases and J by 7 bases, with 18 bases left in between. This CDR3 comprises 16 residues. CDR1 is SGHTA, CDR2 FQGTGA, per germline. The CDR3 is CASSLFGQGLTNEQFF. In DNA form, the CDR3 reads TGTGCCAGCAGCTTATTCGGCCAGGGGTTAACGAATGAGCAGTTCTTC.

V and J are TRBV20-1 and TRBJ2-7, with 7 bases lining up with TRBD1. Germline V lookup: CDR1 DFQATT, CDR2 SNEGSKA (reference sequence). The CDR3 runs to 19 residues. The junction had 17 bases not matched to a gene; V was cut back by 0 bases and J by 0 bases. The CDR3 DNA reads as TGCAGTGCTAGAGATCGTTTAGCAGGGGGTGGAAAAAGCTCCTACGAGCAGTACTTC. The encoded protein is CSARDRLAGGGKSSYEQYF.

This clonotype was seen repeatedly, ten times or more. The rearrangement joins TRBV13 to TRBJ2-7; D might be TRBD2 (7 bases). From germline, CDR1 is PRHDT and CDR2 FYEKMQ (reference sequence). CDR3 size: 14 residues. Trimming took off 6 bases at V and 6 bases at J, with 18 bases between the two ends. This CDR3 is CASSIGGAVSEQYF. CDR3 sequence (DNA): TGTGCCAGCAGTATAGGGGGGGCCGTTTCCGAGCAGTACTTC.

V gene TRBV7-2 combines with J gene TRBJ1-2; D not certain. V dropped 4 bases and J dropped 9 bases, with 18 bases sitting between them. The length of the CDR3 is 14 residues. The V gene's germline CDR1 is SGHTA and CDR2 FQGNSA. CDR3 sequence reads: CASSWRGDQDSYTF. CDR3 in DNA: TGTGCCAGCAGCTGGCGCGGAGATCAGGATAGCTACACCTTC. Full variable domain (outside the CDR3, taken from reference TRBV7-2 and TRBJ1-2): GAGVSQSPSNKVTEKGKDVELRCDPISGHTALYWYRQSLGQGLEFLIYFQGNSAPDKSGLPSDRFSAERTGGSVSTLTIQRTQQEDSAVYLCASSWRGDQDSYTFGSGTRLTVV.

This clonotype has only a few counts. The chain recombines TRBV7-2 with TRBJ1-1; D gene uncertain. CDR1 is SGHTA and CDR2 is FQGNSA in the germline V gene. The V gene lost 5 bases and the J gene lost 1 base, with 8 bases spanning the gap. The CDR3 consists of 13 residues. Here the CDR3 reads CASSLHPNTEAFF. Here the CDR3 DNA reads TGTGCCAGCAGCCTTCACCCGAACACTGAAGCTTTCTTT.

This clonotype appeared once. The chain joins TRBV4-3 to TRBJ2-5; D call uncertain. The J call may be wrong; the DNA end is better matched by TRBJ2-7. The CDR3 covers 15 residues. Per germline, CDR1 LGHNA and CDR2 YSLEER. This CDR3 is CASSQDFPPRYEQYF. As DNA, the CDR3 is TGCGCCAGCAGCCAAGATTTCCCCCCCCGTTACGAGCAGTACTTC.

The chain couples TRBV6-5 to TRBJ2-1; TRBD2 aligns across 8 bases. The junction had 9 bases not matched to a gene; V was cut back by 0 bases and J by 8 bases. The CDR3 runs 16 residues. Per the germline V gene, CDR1 is MNHEY and CDR2 is SVGAGI. CDR3 amino acids: CASSYSPGPGGDEQFF. CDR3 DNA: TGTGCCAGCAGTTACTCGCCAGGGCCCGGGGGGGATGAGCAGTTCTTC.

This clonotype was counted at least ten times. This chain joins TRBV6-5 and TRBJ2-7; 8 positions match TRBD2. CDR3 length: 15 residues. J was trimmed by 0 bases and V by 6 bases; bases with no gene match: 7. Germline V gene data show CDR1 as MNHEY and CDR2 as SVGAGI. The CDR3 nucleotides read TGTGCCAGCAGACCGGGACTAGGGAGCTCCTACGAGCAGTACTTC. It yields the protein CASRPGLGSSYEQYF.

This clonotype has more than one count but fewer than ten. The J gene is TRBJ2-7, the V gene TRBV11-1, with a tentative D call TRBD1 (5 bases). The CDR3 is 15 residues long. CDR1 is SGHAT and CDR2 is FQDESV in the germline V gene (reference sequence). Between the trimmed V and J ends, which lost 3 bases and 0 bases, there was a span of 12 bases. The DNA of the CDR3 is TGTGCCAGCAGCTTCCTTTCCACAGGCTCCTACGAGCAGTACTTC. Amino acid sequence: CASSFLSTGSYEQYF.

This clonotype showed up just a few times. The chain links TRBV20-1 to TRBJ1-5, with a possible D match to TRBD1 (5 bases). The CDR3 spans 12 residues. The V end was cut by 2 bases, the J end by 6 bases, with 8 bases between. The germline V gene has CDR1 DFQATT and CDR2 SNEGSKA (reference sequence). This CDR3 reads CSARSGTQPQHF. The CDR3 DNA is TGCAGTGCTAGATCAGGGACTCAGCCCCAGCATTTT.

The chain is built from TRBV14 and TRBJ2-4; the D is unclear. The CDR3 loop spans 13 amino acids. Germline V CDR1 and CDR2: SGHDN, FVKESK. V was trimmed by 5 bases and J by 12 bases, leaving 17 bases between them. The CDR3 loop reads CASSANPRTDQYF. In DNA form, the CDR3 reads TGTGCCAGCAGCGCCAACCCGCGAACAGATCAGTACTTC.

The chain has TRBV12-3 or TRBV12-4 and TRBJ2-6; no clear D gene. V was shortened by 3 bases and J by 0 bases, with 6 bases between the two germline ends. The CDR3 sequence is 15 residues long. The CDR3 DNA reads TGTGCCAGCAGTTTTGAGGTCTCTGGGGCCAACGTCCTGACTTTC. Translated, it gives CASSFEVSGANVLTF.

This clonotype has just one count. The rearrangement links TRBV28 to TRBJ2-1, with 7 bases lining up with TRBD2. This CDR3 comprises 16 residues. Trimming cost V 5 bases and J 4 bases; bases outside gene matches: 11. CDR1 and CDR2 (germline): MDHEN, SYDVKM. The CDR3 DNA reads TGTGCCAGCAGTCCCGCCTCAGCGGGACTATACAATGAGCAGTTCTTC. Translating it yields CASSPASAGLYNEQFF.

This chain links TRBV6-5 with TRBJ2-1; the match to TRBD2 covers 16 bases. Germline-derived CDR1 and CDR2 are MNHEY and SVGAGI. The CDR3 totals 19 residues. The V gene end was trimmed by 4 bases and the J gene end by 3 bases; junction bases not matched to a gene: 9. CDR3 coding DNA: TGTGCCAGCAGTTCGGGACTAGCGGGAGGGGACCCTATCTACAATGAGCAGTTCTTC. Translating it yields CASSSGLAGGDPIYNEQFF.

The V gene is TRBV6-1, the J gene TRBJ2-3; 12 nucleotides agree with TRBD2. CDR3 length: 15 residues. The germline CDR1 and CDR2 sequences are MNHNS and SASEGT. Germline trimming cut 2 bases from V and 4 bases from J; bases unmatched to any gene: 1. CDR3 DNA: TGTGCCAGCAGTGAAACTAGCGGGGGGCCAGATACGCAGTATTTT. This sequence encodes CASSETSGGPDTQYF.

In its sample, this clonotype was seen once. The CDR3 here is CAGSGGPPEKLFF. CDR3 DNA sequence: TGTGCCGGTTCGGGAGGACCACCCGAAAAACTGTTTTTT. The chain employs TRBV2 and TRBJ1-4; D ambiguous. Per germline, CDR1 SNHLY and CDR2 FYNNEI. The germline V and J ends were trimmed by 11 bases and 8 bases, with 18 bases remaining between them. The CDR3 spans 13 residues.

The V call is TRBV12-5, the J call TRBJ2-1; D gene ambiguous. Per the germline V gene, CDR1 is LGHNT and CDR2 is FRNRAP. This CDR3 comprises 13 residues. The V end lost 2 bases, the J end lost 9 bases, and 11 bases lay between the germline ends. CDR3 sequence: CASGLSAELEQFF. The CDR3, as DNA: TGTGCTAGTGGTTTGAGTGCGGAACTTGAGCAGTTCTTC.

This clonotype was observed a handful of times. This chain links TRBV6-6 with TRBJ1-2; perhaps TRBD1 as D (5 bases). The CDR3 contains 16 residues. Trimming pared 6 bases from V and 1 base from J, leaving 18 bases between. Germline CDR1 reads MNHNY; CDR2 reads SVGAGI (reference sequence). The CDR3 loop is CASRGLQGVLNYGYTF. The CDR3 nucleotides read TGTGCCAGCAGGGGACTGCAGGGAGTGCTTAACTATGGCTACACCTTC.

V is TRBV7-2 and J is TRBJ1-2, with 7 bases fitting TRBD1. The CDR3 is 14 amino acids. With 8 bases clipped from V and 7 bases from J, the junction kept 13 bases outside the gene matches. CDR1 is SGHTA and CDR2 is FQGNSA in the germline V gene. The CDR3 sequence: CASGGQMGLFGYTF. The CDR3 DNA reads as TGTGCCAGCGGGGGACAGATGGGGCTTTTTGGCTACACCTTC.

This rearrangement joins TRBV7-2 to TRBJ1-2; D is undetermined. The CDR3 covers 14 residues. Germline loops: CDR1 SGHTA, CDR2 FQGNSA. Trimming took 1 base from V and 4 from J, leaving 10 bases between them. CDR3 residues: CASSLEGIGYGYTF. The CDR3, as DNA: TGTGCCAGCAGCTTAGAAGGGATAGGCTATGGCTACACCTTC.

The rearrangement links TRBV27 to TRBJ2-7, with unresolved D. The CDR3 has 14 residues. The V end was cut by 0 bases, the J end by 3 bases, with 9 bases between. The germline CDR1 and CDR2 sequences are MNHEY and SMNVEV (reference sequence). CDR3 nucleotide sequence: TGTGCCAGCAGTTTATCGTTCGGAATCTACGAGCAGTACTTC. Its protein product is CASSLSFGIYEQYF.

The CDR3 region is CSAQSFYGYTF. CDR3 nucleotides: TGCAGCGCCCAATCCTTTTATGGCTACACCTTC. The V call is TRBV29-1, the J call TRBJ1-2; D remains ambiguous. Germline V lookup: CDR1 SQVTM, CDR2 ANQGSEA. Trimming stripped 7 bases from V and 5 bases from J, with 11 bases between. The CDR3 spans 11 residues.

V gene TRBV6-5 combines with J gene TRBJ2-3, with 10 bases fitting TRBD2. The J segment lost 3 bases and the V segment lost 2 bases, leaving 8 bases of the junction unmatched. From germline, CDR1 is MNHEY and CDR2 SVGAGI. The CDR3 runs 17 residues. This CDR3 reads CASSYHLSGGATDTQYF. In DNA, the CDR3 is TGTGCCAGCAGTTACCACCTGAGCGGGGGGGCTACAGATACGCAGTATTTT.

In this sample, this clonotype turned up a few times. The chain joins TRBV6-1 to TRBJ2-3; 12 positions match TRBD2. V shed 6 bases, J shed 2 bases, and the junction held 9 bases outside the gene matches. The CDR3 sequence is 17 residues long. Germline V gene data show CDR1 as MNHNS and CDR2 as SASEGT. As DNA, the CDR3 is TGTGCCAGCAGAAAAGATGGACTAGCGGGGCACACAGATACGCAGTATTTT. It specifies CASRKDGLAGHTDTQYF.